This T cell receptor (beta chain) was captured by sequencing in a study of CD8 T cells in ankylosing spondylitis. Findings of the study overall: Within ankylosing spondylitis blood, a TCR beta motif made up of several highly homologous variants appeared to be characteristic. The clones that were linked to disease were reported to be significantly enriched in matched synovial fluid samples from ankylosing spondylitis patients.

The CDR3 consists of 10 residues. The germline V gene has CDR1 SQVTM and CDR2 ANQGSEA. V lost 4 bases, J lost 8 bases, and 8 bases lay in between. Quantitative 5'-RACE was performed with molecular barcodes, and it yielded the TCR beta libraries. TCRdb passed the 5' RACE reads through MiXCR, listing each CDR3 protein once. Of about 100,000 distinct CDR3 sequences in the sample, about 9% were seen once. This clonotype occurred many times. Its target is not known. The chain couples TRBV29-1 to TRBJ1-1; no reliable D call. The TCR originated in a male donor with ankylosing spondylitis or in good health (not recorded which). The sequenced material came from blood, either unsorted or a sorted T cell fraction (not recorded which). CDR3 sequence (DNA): TGCAGCGTTGTATGGTCCGAAGCTTTCTTT. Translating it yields CSVVWSEAFF.